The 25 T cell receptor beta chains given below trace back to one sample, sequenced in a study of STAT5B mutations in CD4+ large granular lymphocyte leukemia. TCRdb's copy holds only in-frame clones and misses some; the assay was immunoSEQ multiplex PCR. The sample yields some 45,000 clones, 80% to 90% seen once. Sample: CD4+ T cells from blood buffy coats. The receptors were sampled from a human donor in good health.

The CDR3 is CAWRGSGSYLGEQFF. DNA of the CDR3: TGTGCCTGGAGGGGTAGCGGGAGTTACCTTGGTGAGCAGTTCTTC. The rearrangement uses TRBV30 and TRBJ2-1; the match to TRBD2 covers 9 bases. Germline CDR1 and CDR2: GTSNPN and SVGIG (reference sequence). The CDR3 loop spans 15 amino acids. The junction had 12 bases not matched to a gene; V was cut back by 3 bases and J by 9 bases.

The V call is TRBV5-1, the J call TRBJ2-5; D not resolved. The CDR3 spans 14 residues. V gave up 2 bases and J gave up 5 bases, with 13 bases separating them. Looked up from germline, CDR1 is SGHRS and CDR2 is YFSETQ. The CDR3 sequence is CASSLYGVDETQYF. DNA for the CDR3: TGCGCCAGCAGCTTATATGGAGTTGATGAGACCCAGTACTTC.

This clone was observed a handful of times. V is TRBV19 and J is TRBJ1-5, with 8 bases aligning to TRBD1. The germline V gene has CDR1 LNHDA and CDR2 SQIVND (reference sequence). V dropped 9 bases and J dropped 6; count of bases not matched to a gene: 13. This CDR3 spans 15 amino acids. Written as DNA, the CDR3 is TGTGCCAGCCTGGACAGGGCGTCTCGGGGTCAGCCCCAGCATTTT. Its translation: CASLDRASRGQPQHF.

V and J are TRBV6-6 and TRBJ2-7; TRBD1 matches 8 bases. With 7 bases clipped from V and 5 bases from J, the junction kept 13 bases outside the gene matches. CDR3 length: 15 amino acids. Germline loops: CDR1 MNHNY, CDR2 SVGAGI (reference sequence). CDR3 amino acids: CASNQNDRGDNEQYF. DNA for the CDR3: TGTGCCAGCAACCAAAATGACAGGGGAGATAACGAGCAGTACTTC.

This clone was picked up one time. For the CDR3, the DNA is TGTGCCAGCAGTGAATGGGGCAGCTACAATGAGCAGTTCTTC. Its protein is CASSEWGSYNEQFF. The rearrangement joins TRBV25-1 to TRBJ2-1, with D perhaps matching TRBD1 (5 bases). The V end was cut by 1 base, the J end by 3 bases, with 7 bases between. Germline V gene sequence: CDR1 MGHDK, CDR2 SYGVNS. This CDR3 region has 14 residues.

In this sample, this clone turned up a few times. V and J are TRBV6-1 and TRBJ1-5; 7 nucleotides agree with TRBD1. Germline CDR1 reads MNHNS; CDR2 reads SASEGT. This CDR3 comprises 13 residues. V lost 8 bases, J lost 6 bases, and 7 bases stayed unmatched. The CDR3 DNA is TGTGCCAGCTCCCAGGGGGAAATTCAGCCCCAGCATTTT. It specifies CASSQGEIQPQHF.

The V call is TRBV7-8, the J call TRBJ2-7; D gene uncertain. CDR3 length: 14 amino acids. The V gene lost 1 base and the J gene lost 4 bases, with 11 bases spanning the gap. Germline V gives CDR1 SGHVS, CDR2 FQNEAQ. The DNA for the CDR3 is TGTGCCAGCAGCTTAGGGGAAATGGGTTACGAGCAGTACTTC. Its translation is CASSLGEMGYEQYF.

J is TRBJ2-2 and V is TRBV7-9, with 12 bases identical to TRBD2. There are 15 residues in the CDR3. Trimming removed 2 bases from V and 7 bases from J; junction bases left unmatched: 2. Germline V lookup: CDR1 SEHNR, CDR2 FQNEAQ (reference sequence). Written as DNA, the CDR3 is TGTGCCAGCAGCTTAATGACTAGCGGGAGCGGGGAGCTGTTTTTT. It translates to CASSLMTSGSGELFF.

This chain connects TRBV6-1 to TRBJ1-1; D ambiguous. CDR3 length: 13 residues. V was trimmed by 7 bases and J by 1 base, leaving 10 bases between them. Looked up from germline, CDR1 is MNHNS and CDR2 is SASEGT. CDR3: CASMTVGNTEAFF. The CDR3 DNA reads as TGTGCCAGCATGACGGTAGGGAACACTGAAGCTTTCTTT.

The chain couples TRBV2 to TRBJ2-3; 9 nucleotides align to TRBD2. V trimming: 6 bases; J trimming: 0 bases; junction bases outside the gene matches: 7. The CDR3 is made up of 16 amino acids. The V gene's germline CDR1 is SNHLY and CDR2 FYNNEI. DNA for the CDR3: TGTGCCAGCAGGGCACTAGCGGGTCAAAGCACAGATACGCAGTATTTT. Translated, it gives CASRALAGQSTDTQYF. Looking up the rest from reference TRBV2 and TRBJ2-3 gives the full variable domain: EPEVTQTPSHQVTQMGQEVILRCVPISNHLYFYWYRQILGQKVEFLVSFYNNEISEKSEIFDDQFSVERPDGSNFTLKIRSTKLEDSAMYFCASRALAGQSTDTQYFGPGTRLTVL.

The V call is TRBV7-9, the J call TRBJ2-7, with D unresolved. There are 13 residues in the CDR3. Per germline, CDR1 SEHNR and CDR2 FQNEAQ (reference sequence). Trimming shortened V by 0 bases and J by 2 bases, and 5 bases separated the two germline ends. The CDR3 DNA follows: TGTGCCAGCAGCTTAGCAGGTCCCTACGAGCAGTACTTC. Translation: CASSLAGPYEQYF. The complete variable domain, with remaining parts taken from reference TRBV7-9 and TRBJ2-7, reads DTGVSQNPRHKITKRGQNVTFRCDPISEHNRLYWYRQTLGQGPEFLTYFQNEAQLEKSRLLSDRFSAERPKGSFSTLEIQRTEQGDSAMYLCASSLAGPYEQYFGPGTRLTVT.

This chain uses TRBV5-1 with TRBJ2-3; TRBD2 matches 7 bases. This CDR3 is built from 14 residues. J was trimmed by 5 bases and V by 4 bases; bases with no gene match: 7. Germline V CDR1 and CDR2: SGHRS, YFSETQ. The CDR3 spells CASSRRGEGDTQYF. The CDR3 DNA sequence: TGCGCCAGCAGCCGCCGGGGGGAGGGAGATACGCAGTATTTT.

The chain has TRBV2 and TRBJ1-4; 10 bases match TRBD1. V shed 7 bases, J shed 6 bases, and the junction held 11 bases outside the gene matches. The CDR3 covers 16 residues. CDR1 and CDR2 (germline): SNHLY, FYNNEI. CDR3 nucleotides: TGTGCCAGCACTTCGACAGGGGGCGTCAAATATGAAAAACTGTTTTTT. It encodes CASTSTGGVKYEKLFF. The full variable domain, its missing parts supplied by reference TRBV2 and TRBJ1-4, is EPEVTQTPSHQVTQMGQEVILRCVPISNHLYFYWYRQILGQKVEFLVSFYNNEISEKSEIFDDQFSVERPDGSNFTLKIRSTKLEDSAMYFCASTSTGGVKYEKLFFGSGTQLSVL.

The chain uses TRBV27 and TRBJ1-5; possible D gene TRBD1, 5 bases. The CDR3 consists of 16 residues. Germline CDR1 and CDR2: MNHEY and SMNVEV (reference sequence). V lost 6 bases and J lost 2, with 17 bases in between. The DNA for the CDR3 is TGTGCCAGCAGGAGTGTGGTCGGGGGAGGCAATCAGCCCCAGCATTTT. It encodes CASRSVVGGGNQPQHF.

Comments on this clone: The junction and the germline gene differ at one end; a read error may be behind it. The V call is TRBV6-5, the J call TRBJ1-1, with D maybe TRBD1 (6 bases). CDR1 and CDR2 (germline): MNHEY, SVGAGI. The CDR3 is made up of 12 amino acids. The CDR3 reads CASSPEGGKASF. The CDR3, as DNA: TGTGCCAGCAGCCCTGAGGGGGGTAAAGCGAGTTTT.

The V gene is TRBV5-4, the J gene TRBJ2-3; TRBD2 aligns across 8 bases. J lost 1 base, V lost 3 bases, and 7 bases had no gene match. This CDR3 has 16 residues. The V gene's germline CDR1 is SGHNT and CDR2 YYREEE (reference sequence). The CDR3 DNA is TGTGCCAGCAGCTGGGGCGGGAGGTTGGGCACAGATACGCAGTATTTT. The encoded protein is CASSWGGRLGTDTQYF. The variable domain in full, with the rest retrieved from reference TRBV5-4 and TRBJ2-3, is ETGVTQSPTHLIKTRGQQVTLRCSSQSGHNTVSWYQQALGQGPQFIFQYYREEENGRGNFPPRFSGLQFPNYSSELNVNALELDDSALYLCASSWGGRLGTDTQYFGPGTRLTVL.

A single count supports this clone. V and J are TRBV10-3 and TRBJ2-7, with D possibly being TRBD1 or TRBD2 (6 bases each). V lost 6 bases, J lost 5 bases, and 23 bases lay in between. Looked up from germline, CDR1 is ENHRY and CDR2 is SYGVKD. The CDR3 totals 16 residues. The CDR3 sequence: CAISGPLGGPADEQYF. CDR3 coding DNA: TGTGCCATCAGCGGCCCCCTCGGGGGCCCGGCAGACGAGCAGTACTTC.

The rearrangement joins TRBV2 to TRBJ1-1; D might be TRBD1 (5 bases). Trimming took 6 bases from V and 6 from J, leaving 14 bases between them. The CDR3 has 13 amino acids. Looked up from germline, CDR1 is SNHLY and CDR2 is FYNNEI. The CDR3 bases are TGTGCCAGCAGCAAGGACTGGGGGGCTGAAGCTTTCTTT. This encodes CASSKDWGAEAFF.

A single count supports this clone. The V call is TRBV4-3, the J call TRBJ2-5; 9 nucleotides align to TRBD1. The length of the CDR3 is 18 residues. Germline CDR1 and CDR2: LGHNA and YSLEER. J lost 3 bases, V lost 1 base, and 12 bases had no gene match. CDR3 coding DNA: TGCGCCAGCAGCCAAGGCTATTATGGGACAGGGTTGGAAGAGACCCAGTACTTC. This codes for CASSQGYYGTGLEETQYF.

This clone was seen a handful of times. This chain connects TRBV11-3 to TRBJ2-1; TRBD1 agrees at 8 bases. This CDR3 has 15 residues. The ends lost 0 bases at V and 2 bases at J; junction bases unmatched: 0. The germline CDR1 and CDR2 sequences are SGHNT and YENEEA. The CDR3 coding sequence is TGTGCCAGCAGCTTAGAACAGGGGGCCTACAATGAGCAGTTCTTC. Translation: CASSLEQGAYNEQFF.

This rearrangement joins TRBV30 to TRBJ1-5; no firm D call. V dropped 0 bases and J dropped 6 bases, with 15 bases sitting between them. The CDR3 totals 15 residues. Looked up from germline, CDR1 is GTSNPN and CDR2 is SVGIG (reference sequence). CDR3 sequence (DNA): TGTGCCTGGAGTGTACCGCTGACGGTTGGTCAGCCCCAGCATTTT. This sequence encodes CAWSVPLTVGQPQHF.

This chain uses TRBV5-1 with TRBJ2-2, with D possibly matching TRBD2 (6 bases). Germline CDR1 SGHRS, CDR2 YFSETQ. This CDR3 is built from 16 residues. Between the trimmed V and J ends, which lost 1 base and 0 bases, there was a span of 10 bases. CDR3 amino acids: CASSLNAGSNTGELFF. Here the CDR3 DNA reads TGCGCCAGCAGCTTGAACGCGGGGTCGAACACCGGGGAGCTGTTTTTT.

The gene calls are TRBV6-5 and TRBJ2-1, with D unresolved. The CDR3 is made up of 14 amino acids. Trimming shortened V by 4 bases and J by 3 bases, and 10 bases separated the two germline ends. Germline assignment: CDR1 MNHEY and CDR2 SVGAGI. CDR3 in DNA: TGTGCCAGCAGTTCCCTGGGCGGCTACAATGAGCAGTTCTTC. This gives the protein CASSSLGGYNEQFF.

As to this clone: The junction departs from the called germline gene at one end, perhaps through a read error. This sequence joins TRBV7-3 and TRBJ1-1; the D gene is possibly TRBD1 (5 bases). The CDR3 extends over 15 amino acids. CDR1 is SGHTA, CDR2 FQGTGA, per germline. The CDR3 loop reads CASSLTTGLPLVAFF. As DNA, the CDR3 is TGTGCCAGCAGCCTAACAACGGGACTCCCGTTAGTAGCTTTCTTT. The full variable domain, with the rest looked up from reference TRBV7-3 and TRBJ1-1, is GAGVSQTPSNKVTEKGKYVELRCDPISGHTALYWYRQSLGQGPEFLIYFQGTGAADDSGLPNDRFFAVRPEGSVSTLKIQRTERGDSAVYLCASSLTTGLPLVAFFGQGTRLTVV.

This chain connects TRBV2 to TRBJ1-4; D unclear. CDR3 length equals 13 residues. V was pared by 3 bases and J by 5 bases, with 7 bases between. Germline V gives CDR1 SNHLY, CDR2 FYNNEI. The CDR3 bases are TGTGCCAGCAGTGATTCTCCAAATGAAAAACTGTTTTTT. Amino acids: CASSDSPNEKLFF.